The 26 T cell receptor beta chains in this list originate from one sample, sequenced in a study of regulatory T cells in long-lasting Graves disease (dated by TCRdb to the early 2020s). Library prep was done by multiplex PCR. TCRdb lists the instrument as Illumina HiSeq 4000. CDR3 regions were amplified by Arm-PCR with iRepertoire HTBI primers to construct TCR beta libraries. TCRdb took the public reads, trimmed them with fastp at Q25, ran MiXCR for clone calling and kept in-frame beta chains. When rows share a CDR3 protein, they turn into one entry using the most common DNA and genes. The sample table records around 240,000 distinct CDR3 sequences; 15% to 20% of these occur just once. The ten largest make up 12% to 15% of the sample. The time point label of this sample denotes: newly diagnosed GD, antithyroid drugs for less than 3 months. For both TCR sequencing and RNA sequencing, RNA was extracted from PBMCs in TRIzol.

These data were also reused for a study on T cells in Graves' hyperthyroidism and ophthalmopathy.

The sequences come from peripheral blood mononuclear cells (PBMCs), collected at new diagnosis, from a patient treated with antithyroid drugs. These TCRs come from a woman aged 25 to 39 with Graves disease. Donor details come from another sample of the same person, matched by shared clones.

The genes are TRBV2 and TRBJ1-4; 9 bases align to TRBD1. The CDR3 extends over 18 amino acids. CDR1 and CDR2 from the germline V gene are SNHLY and FYNNEI. The ends lost 1 base at V and 7 bases at J; junction bases unmatched: 13. In DNA form, the CDR3 reads TGTGCCAGCAGTGAAGACAGACAGGGGGATTTCGTAGGTGAAAAACTGTTTTTT. Its protein product is CASSEDRQGDFVGEKLFF. Using reference TRBV2 and TRBJ1-4 for the parts outside the CDR3, the full variable domain is EPEVTQTPSHQVTQMGQEVILRCVPISNHLYFYWYRQILGQKVEFLVSFYNNEISEKSEIFDDQFSVERPDGSNFTLKIRSTKLEDSAMYFCASSEDRQGDFVGEKLFFGSGTQLSVL.

The chain is built from TRBV9 and TRBJ2-1, with TRBD2 identical over 11 bases. Germline CDR1 and CDR2: SGDLS and YYNGEE. This CDR3 has 15 residues. V was clipped by 1 base and J by 12 bases; unmatched bases: 9. The DNA of the CDR3 is TGTGCCAGCAGCGTATCACTAGCGGGGGTGGAGGCGCAGTTCTTC. Encoded protein: CASSVSLAGVEAQFF.

This clonotype was counted many times. The rearrangement links TRBV6-1 to TRBJ1-2; D perhaps matches TRBD1 (6 bases). Germline lookup yields CDR1 MNHNS and CDR2 SASEGT. The CDR3 runs to 15 residues. V lost 6 bases to trimming and J lost 0 bases, with 14 bases between them. CDR3 coding DNA: TGTGCCAGCAGCAACAGGGCCCTACCTAACTATGGCTACACCTTC. The encoded protein is CASSNRALPNYGYTF.

At least ten counts were recorded for this clonotype. The chain joins TRBV27 to TRBJ1-5; possibly TRBD1 for D (6 bases). The CDR3 has 17 residues. Trimming shortened V by 3 bases and J by 2 bases, and 17 bases separated the two germline ends. CDR1 MNHEY and CDR2 SMNVEV come from the germline V gene (reference sequence). CDR3 amino acids: CASSLGWGATGNQPQHF. The CDR3 DNA sequence: TGTGCCAGCAGTTTGGGATGGGGGGCGACGGGCAATCAGCCCCAGCATTTT.

On this clonotype: A single base is all that separates this from a far larger clone, so a read error is likely. V gene TRBV7-6 combines with J gene TRBJ2-7, with 8 bases matching TRBD2. This CDR3 region has 15 residues. The V gene end was trimmed by 1 base and the J gene end by 2 bases; junction bases not matched to a gene: 4. Germline V gives CDR1 SGHVS, CDR2 FNYEAQ. The CDR3 reads CASSLGGGGPYEQYF. CDR3 coding DNA: TGTGCCAGCAGCTTAGGGGGCGGGGGGCCCTACGAGCAGTACTTC.

This clonotype was seen a handful of times. The chain couples TRBV7-3 to TRBJ2-2, with D possibly being TRBD1 (6 bases). CDR3 size: 16 residues. CDR1 SGHTA and CDR2 FQGTGA come from the germline V gene. Trimming shortened V by 1 base and J by 2 bases, and 11 bases separated the two germline ends. The CDR3 spells CASSLNGTTNTGELFF. The CDR3 region has the DNA TGTGCCAGCAGCTTAAACGGGACAACTAACACCGGGGAGCTGTTTTTT.

This clonotype was seen repeatedly, ten times or more. The rearrangement links TRBV6-1 to TRBJ1-5, with 8 bases identical to TRBD1. Germline CDR1 is MNHNS and CDR2 is SASEGT. V trimming: 6 bases; J trimming: 4 bases; junction bases outside the gene matches: 8. The CDR3 is 15 residues long. The CDR3 DNA is TGTGCCAGCAGAGAGGACAGGGCGGTAAATCAGCCCCAGCATTTT. Its protein product is CASREDRAVNQPQHF.

This clonotype has ten or more counts. The DNA for the CDR3 is TGTGCCAGCAGACCAGGTAGCAATCAGCCCCAGCATTTT. Its translation is CASRPGSNQPQHF. This chain uses TRBV2 with TRBJ1-5; D remains unclear. Germline V CDR1 and CDR2: SNHLY, FYNNEI. The V end lost 6 bases, the J end lost 0 bases, and 6 bases lay between the germline ends. CDR3 size: 13 residues.

This clonotype was detected many times. The chain is built from TRBV28 and TRBJ2-3, with 9 positions matching TRBD1. This CDR3 contains 16 residues. The trim removed 4 bases at V and 4 bases at J, leaving 9 bases unmatched. CDR1 and CDR2 (germline): MDHEN, SYDVKM. Here the CDR3 DNA reads TGTGCCAGCAGTTCCCCGGGACAGGGTTTCTCAGATACGCAGTATTTT. It codes for CASSSPGQGFSDTQYF.

This clonotype was counted many times. J is TRBJ1-2 and V is TRBV20-1; possibly TRBD1 for D (5 bases). Germline V lookup: CDR1 DFQATT, CDR2 SNEGSKA (reference sequence). V was cut by 6 bases and J by 7 bases, with 15 bases left in between. This CDR3 is 12 amino acids long. The CDR3 spells CSAKDSRSGYTF. Here the CDR3 DNA reads TGCAGTGCCAAAGACAGCAGAAGTGGCTACACCTTC.

This clonotype was seen many times. J is TRBJ2-1 and V is TRBV5-1; D perhaps matches TRBD2 (6 bases). The CDR3 sequence is 16 residues long. Between the trimmed V and J ends, which lost 1 base and 8 bases, there was a span of 19 bases. CDR1 and CDR2 from the germline V gene are SGHRS and YFSETQ. The CDR3 DNA reads as TGCGCCAGCAGCTTGTTGCGGGATCTCAACGGGGATGAGCAGTTCTTC. As protein: CASSLLRDLNGDEQFF.

This clonotype was picked up a small number of times. This probably arose from a read error, given a far larger clone one base away. The rearrangement joins TRBV20-1 to TRBJ2-1, with 16 bases lining up with TRBD2. Germline-derived CDR1 and CDR2 are DFQATT and SNEGSKA (reference sequence). The CDR3 has 19 amino acids. Trimming took 6 bases from V and 13 from J; bases not matched to a gene: 24. The CDR3 nucleotides read TGCAGTGCCCCAAATCCGGGACTAGCGGGGGGGGGAGGCCAAGAGACCCAGTTCTTC. This gives the protein CSAPNPGLAGGGGQETQFF.

Points on this clonotype: A much larger clone lies a single base off, so this may be a read error. The conserved phenylalanine or tryptophan is not found at the CDR3 terminus, so this likely reflects a read error. The chain joins TRBV3-1 to TRBJ1-5; D not certain. The V end was cut by 4 bases, the J end by 4 bases, with 5 bases between. Looked up from germline, CDR1 is LGHDT and CDR2 is YNNKEL (reference sequence). The CDR3 covers 12 residues. The CDR3, as DNA: TGTGCCAGCAGCCTCAAAAATCAGCCCCAGCATTCT. This encodes CASSLKNQPQHS.

This clonotype has at least ten counts. The V call is TRBV3-1, the J call TRBJ1-5; possible D gene TRBD1, 6 bases. CDR3 length: 13 residues. Trimming left V 4 bases short and J 11 bases short, with 15 bases between. In germline, CDR1 is LGHDT, CDR2 YNNKEL (reference sequence). CDR3 nucleotides: TGTGCCAGCAGCCGCGAACCCGACAGGACCCAGCATTTT. Its protein product is CASSREPDRTQHF. The entire variable domain, with the rest obtained from reference TRBV3-1 and TRBJ1-5, is as follows: DTAVSQTPKYLVTQMGNDKSIKCEQNLGHDTMYWYKQDSKKFLKIMFSYNNKELIINETVPNRFSPKSPDKAHLNLHINSLELGDSAVYFCASSREPDRTQHFGDGTRLSIL.

In regard to this clonotype: One end of the junction fails to match germline, which may point to a read error. The chain joins TRBV28 to TRBJ2-5; tentative D call: TRBD1 (6 bases). Germline V gives CDR1 MDHEN, CDR2 SYDVKM. The CDR3 is 18 residues long. CDR3 bases: TGTGCCAGCAGCCGCTTTACCCCGACAGGACCCTCTCGAGAGACCCGGTACTTC. It specifies CASSRFTPTGPSRETRYF.

The table lists this clonotype with many counts. The CDR3 DNA is TGTGCCAGCAGTTACCTGGACAGAGAGACCCAGTACTTC. This codes for CASSYLDRETQYF. V is TRBV6-9 and J is TRBJ2-5, with D possibly being TRBD1 (6 bases). Trimming left V 3 bases short and J 4 bases short, with 9 bases between. From germline, CDR1 is MNHGY and CDR2 SVAAGI. This CDR3 spans 13 amino acids.

This clonotype has ten or more counts. The chain combines TRBV3-1 with TRBJ2-1; the D is unclear. The CDR3 is 14 residues long. The V gene lost 1 base and the J gene lost 4 bases, with 8 bases spanning the gap. Germline V CDR1 and CDR2: LGHDT, YNNKEL (reference sequence). CDR3 nucleotides: TGTGCCAGCAGCCAAGGGGTGAATTACAATGAGCAGTTCTTC. Amino acid sequence: CASSQGVNYNEQFF.

The chain combines TRBV7-2 with TRBJ2-4; D may be TRBD1 or TRBD2 (5 bases each). V was clipped by 2 bases and J by 0 bases, with 14 bases between them. This CDR3 region has 17 residues. Looked up from germline, CDR1 is SGHTA and CDR2 is FQGNSA. The CDR3 coding sequence is TGTGCCAGCAGCTTACGAGGGGCAGGGCTAGCCAAAAACATTCAGTACTTC. It is translated as CASSLRGAGLAKNIQYF.

V gene TRBV25-1 combines with J gene TRBJ2-5; TRBD2 aligns across 8 bases. Trimming cost V 6 bases and J 5 bases; bases outside gene matches: 8. The CDR3 runs to 14 residues. The germline gives CDR1 MGHDK, CDR2 SYGVNS. As DNA, the CDR3 is TGTGCCAGCAGGTCAGCGGGGGTATTTGAGACCCAGTACTTC. Translation gives CASRSAGVFETQYF.

The table lists this clonotype with many counts. V usage is TRBV7-9 and J usage is TRBJ1-3; tentative D call: TRBD1 (6 bases). Germline values: CDR1 SEHNR, CDR2 FQNEAQ (reference sequence). Trimming took off 5 bases at V and 4 bases at J, with 9 bases between the two ends. This CDR3 comprises 13 residues. The CDR3 DNA follows: TGTGCCAGCAGCATCGGACAGGGAAACACCATATATTTT. It is translated as CASSIGQGNTIYF.

This clonotype came up many times. The chain joins TRBV11-2 to TRBJ2-7; 9 bases are a match to TRBD1. Germline CDR1 SGHAT, CDR2 FQNNGV. J gave up 6 bases and V 5 bases, and 8 bases lay outside the gene matches. The CDR3 is 14 residues long. The CDR3 loop is CASSHPPGQGEQYF. The CDR3 nucleotides read TGTGCCAGCAGCCACCCTCCGGGACAGGGCGAGCAGTACTTC.

The table lists this clonotype with many counts. The CDR3 loop reads CASSLRGQAFF. The DNA for the CDR3 is TGTGCCAGCAGTTTACGGGGCCAGGCTTTCTTT. The chain joins TRBV12-3 or TRBV12-4 to TRBJ1-1; D possibly corresponds to TRBD1 (5 bases). This CDR3 is built from 11 residues. Deletions cut 2 bases from V and 11 bases from J, with 9 bases between.

This clonotype was recorded at least ten times. V is TRBV6-1 and J is TRBJ1-4, with a possible D match to TRBD1 (5 bases). Germline V gene lookup returns CDR1 MNHNS and CDR2 SASEGT. V lost 4 bases and J lost 7, with 16 bases in between. The CDR3 is made up of 15 amino acids. This chain's CDR3 is CASSARRGLGEKLFF. The CDR3 nucleotides are TGTGCCAGCAGTGCCCGGAGGGGACTGGGTGAAAAACTGTTTTTT.

This clonotype was counted at least ten times. This chain uses TRBV20-1 with TRBJ2-1; 7 nucleotides line up with TRBD1. Per germline, CDR1 DFQATT and CDR2 SNEGSKA (reference sequence). V trimming: 3 bases; J trimming: 0 bases; junction bases outside the gene matches: 8. The length of the CDR3 is 16 residues. The CDR3 spells CSARKGQRVSYNEQFF. The CDR3 bases are TGCAGTGCTAGGAAGGGACAGAGGGTCTCCTACAATGAGCAGTTCTTC.

This clonotype came up many times. The chain links TRBV12-3 or TRBV12-4 to TRBJ1-1, with TRBD1 as a possible D gene (5 bases). Trimming shortened V by 5 bases and J by 4 bases, and 14 bases separated the two germline ends. The CDR3 runs 14 residues. CDR3 residues: CASSPGGGSTEAFF. In DNA form, the CDR3 reads TGTGCCAGCAGTCCGGGTGGGGGATCCACTGAAGCTTTCTTT.

This clonotype was seen repeatedly, ten times or more. The rearrangement links TRBV7-9 to TRBJ2-1; 10 bases align to TRBD2. Germline assignment: CDR1 SEHNR and CDR2 FQNEAQ (reference sequence). With 5 bases clipped from V and 9 bases from J, the junction kept 13 bases outside the gene matches. The CDR3 totals 16 residues. For the CDR3, the DNA is TGTGCCAGCAGCCAACCCGAGCGGGGGGGCCGGTTTGAGCAGTTCTTC. Its protein is CASSQPERGGRFEQFF.